This TCR beta chain stems from a study of vaccination and CD4 T cells after COVID-19. Sequencing of the DNA from cultured CD4+ T cells was carried out with the Oncomine TCR Beta short-read assay. After culture, CD4+ T cells served as the source for genomic DNA extraction. TCRdb used MiXCR to reprocess the PCR reads, holding one entry per CDR3 protein. The data contain approximately 12,000 distinct CDR3 sequences, roughly 29% of them singletons. This clonotype was seen a few times. Antigen: not known. Treatment noted: roughly ten-day PBMC culture with coronavirus spike peptide pools or control peptides (ViraFEST assay). ViraFEST sequenced TCRs after peptide-pool expansion of antigen-specific T cells. It was after more than 9 days of culture that CD4+ T cells were isolated by negative selection. The CDR3 extends over 16 amino acids. Germline values: CDR1 DFQATT, CDR2 SNEGSKA (reference sequence). Trimming took off 2 bases at V and 0 bases at J, with 13 bases between the two ends.

The J gene is TRBJ2-2, the V gene TRBV20-1; D remains unclear. The source is a human donor with COVID-19. Sequenced: cultured CD4+ T cells from blood. The DNA of the CDR3 is TGCAGTGCTAGATCTGGACGGTTCGCGAACACCGGGGAGCTGTTTTTT. Its protein is CSARSGRFANTGELFF.